This T cell receptor beta chain was sequenced for a study of long-term antiretroviral therapy in people with HIV. Overall study results and limits: Controls exceeded HIV repertoires in CDR3 length range.

A remark on this clone: What it recognizes is unknown.

Participants living with HIV all received treatment in the United States. CDR3 length: 17 amino acids. Per the germline V gene, CDR1 is MNHNS and CDR2 is SASEGT. The ends were cut back, 3 bases at V and 6 bases at J, with 20 bases in the middle. Samples were assayed with immunoSEQ v3.0 at survey level. Sequencing used immunoSEQ multiplex PCR; TCRdb keeps in-frame clones, though not all of them. The repertoire holds tens of thousands of clones, with around 86% as singletons. This specimen consisted of unsorted PBMCs, obtained 1 year after starting antiretroviral therapy. This sequence joins TRBV6-1 and TRBJ2-2; D is possibly TRBD1 or TRBD2 (6 bases each). The sequence was collected from a man aged 18 to 29 with HIV. The CDR3 DNA reads TGTGCCAGCAGTGAGAGGGGGGACATCCCCTCACCCGGGGAGCTGTTTTTT. It translates to CASSERGDIPSPGELFF.